The rows below give T cell receptor beta chains drawn from one sample of a study of blood T cell repertoires in COVID-19. Sequencing used immunoSEQ multiplex PCR; TCRdb keeps in-frame clones, though not all of them. The sample has some 430,000 clones; around 90% are singletons. The sample taken for sequencing was PBMCs or T cells enriched from blood (not recorded which). Receptors were obtained from a man younger than 35 who had recovered from COVID-19. Each CDR3 is given with its conserved first and last residue. The D gene is left open where the match is weak. Clone size is stated in some rows and not others, as once, few, many or a class when expanded.

TRBV3-1/TRBV3-2	TRBJ1-3	-	TRBD1	TGTGCCAGCAGAAAATCCGGGACAGGGGCTTCCAGAAACACCATATATTTT	CASRKSGTGASRNTIYF
TRBV13	TRBJ1-2	-	-	TGTGCCAGCAGCTTAGGAAGAGGGGACATCTATGGCTACACCTTC	CASSLGRGDIYGYTF
TRBV11-2	TRBJ1-6	-	-	TGTGCCAGCAGCGGTTGGGGAGCCTCTAATTCACCCCTCCACTTT	CASSGWGASNSPLHF
TRBV18	TRBJ2-2	-	-	TGTGCCAGCTCACCACGGCAGGGGGGAACCGGGGAGCTGTTTTTT	CASSPRQGGTGELFF
TRBV2	TRBJ1-2	-	-	TGTGCCAGCAGTGTTGGGCAGGGCGTCGGCTACACCTTC	CASSVGQGVGYTF
TRBV19	TRBJ2-7	-	TRBD2	TGTGCCAGTAGTACGACTAGCGGCTACGAGCAGTACTTC	CASSTTSGYEQYF
TRBV6-5	TRBJ2-7	-	-	TGTGCCAGCAGTTATAACAGCCCGGTGGAGCAGTACTTC	CASSYNSPVEQYF
TRBV5-1	TRBJ1-4	-	-	TGCGCCAGCAGCTTGGGGCGGGGTAATGAAAAACTGTTTTTT	CASSLGRGNEKLFF
TRBV5-1	TRBJ2-7	-	TRBD1	TGCGCCAGCAGCGAAATGGACAGGGACCACGAGCAGTACTTC	CASSEMDRDHEQYF
TRBV15	TRBJ2-1	-	TRBD2	TGTGCCACCAGCAGAGATTCCGGGACTACCAATGAGCAGTTCTTC	CATSRDSGTTNEQFF
TRBV18	TRBJ1-2	few	TRBD1	TGTGCCAGCTCACCTGGGACAGAGGGAGGCTACACCTTC	CASSPGTEGGYTF
TRBV19	TRBJ1-2	-	-	TGTGCCAGTAGTATAGAGGGCCGCCGGCATGGCTACACCTTC	CASSIEGRRHGYTF
TRBV7-2	TRBJ2-5	-	-	TGTGCCAGCAGCTTAGGCAGGGGTGGGGAGACCCAGTACTTC	CASSLGRGGETQYF
TRBV6-4	TRBJ2-3	-	TRBD2	TGTGCCAGCAGTGCGGCGGGGGGAATCACAGATACGCAGTATTTT	CASSAAGGITDTQYF
TRBV4-1	TRBJ2-7	-	-	TGCGCCAGCAGCCAAGGCCTCTGGGGGGTCGAGCAGTACTTC	CASSQGLWGVEQYF
TRBV18	TRBJ2-6	-	-	TGTGCCAGCTCACCTGCCACGCAGGGGGCCAACGTCCTGACTTTC	CASSPATQGANVLTF
TRBV19	TRBJ2-1	-	TRBD2	TGTGCCAGTAGTAGGGGACGGGAGGGCAATGATGAGCAGTTCTTC	CASSRGREGNDEQFF
TRBV30	TRBJ2-3	-	TRBD2	TGTGCCTGGAGTGCCCGGAGGGAGGGTACGCAGTATTTT	CAWSARREGTQYF
TRBV12-5	TRBJ1-2	-	TRBD1	TGTGCTAGTGGTTTGGGGGGGACAGATGGCTACACCTTC	CASGLGGTDGYTF
TRBV7-9	TRBJ1-1	-	TRBD1	TGTGCCAGCAGCCCAGCCGGGACAGTTGAAGCTTTCTTT	CASSPAGTVEAFF
TRBV4-2	TRBJ2-7	-	-	TGTGCCAGCAGCCAAGTACTCAGGAAGACCTACGAGCAGTACTTC	CASSQVLRKTYEQYF
TRBV2	TRBJ2-7	-	TRBD1	TGTGCCAGCCGGACAGGGACCTACGAGCAGTACTTC	CASRTGTYEQYF
TRBV2	TRBJ1-1	-	-	TGTGCCAGCAGTGGAGCCAGGGTTAACACTGAAGCTTTCTTT	CASSGARVNTEAFF
TRBV19	TRBJ1-5	-	-	TGTGCCAGTGCTAGGGGCAGGCTAGAGCCCCAGCATTTT	CASARGRLEPQHF
TRBV19	TRBJ1-1	-	-	TGTGCCAGTAGTACTACTTGGGGGGTCACTGAAGCTTTCTTT	CASSTTWGVTEAFF
TRBV27	TRBJ2-1	once	-	TGTGCCAGCAGTCTACGGAGCGGTGCCTCCTACAATGAGCAGTTCTTC	CASSLRSGASYNEQFF
TRBV2	TRBJ2-3	-	-	TGTGCCAGCAGCGGAGGGGGGGCGAACACAGATACGCAGTATTTT	CASSGGGANTDTQYF